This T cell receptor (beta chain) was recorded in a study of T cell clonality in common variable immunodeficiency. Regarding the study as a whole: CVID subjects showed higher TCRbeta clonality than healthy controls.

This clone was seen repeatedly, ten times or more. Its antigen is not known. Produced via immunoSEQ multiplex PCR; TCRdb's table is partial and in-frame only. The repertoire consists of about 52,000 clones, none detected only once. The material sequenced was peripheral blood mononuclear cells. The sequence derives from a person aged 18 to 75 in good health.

CDR3 DNA, as far as it was read: TGTGCCTGGAGGCTCGGGGGGGGGCCACGCTACGAG. Its protein product is CAWRLGGGPRYE. The CDR3, in full, reads CAWRLGGGPRYEQYF. The rearrangement uses TRBV30 and TRBJ2-7; 8 bases fit TRBD2. The read finishes 3 residues shy of the CDR3 end, and the germline J gene is used to complete it. CDR1 is GTSNPN and CDR2 is SVGIG in the germline V gene (reference sequence). The V segment lost 3 bases and the J segment 3 bases; nucleotides outside the gene matches: 10. The CDR3 totals 15 residues.